The 32 T cell receptor beta chains below all came from one sample that was sequenced in a study of T-cell memory formation after mild COVID-19. TCRdb recomputed calls from the 5' RACE reads with MiXCR, one row per CDR3 protein. The sample yields around 180,000 distinct CDR3 sequences, roughly 18% seen once. The source material was PBMCs or a T cell subset sorted from them (not recorded which). All receptors derive from a man aged 18-30 years who had mild COVID-19 (a few samples of this study predate the infection). Cell type and time point are not known.

The J gene is TRBJ1-2, the V gene TRBV4-3; TRBD1 agrees at 8 bases. Germline CDR1 and CDR2: LGHNA and YSLEER. The CDR3 has 18 amino acids. Trimming cost V 0 bases and J 3 bases; bases outside gene matches: 12. The CDR3 region is CASSQDLPRQGIDYGYTF. The DNA for the CDR3 is TGCGCCAGCAGCCAAGATCTTCCCCGACAGGGGATCGACTATGGCTACACCTTC.

This clonotype was recorded at least ten times. This chain uses TRBV4-3 with TRBJ2-3; D uncertain. The V and J ends lost 0 bases and 0 bases respectively, with 10 bases between them. The germline CDR1 and CDR2 sequences are LGHNA and YSLEER. The CDR3 covers 16 residues. The CDR3 here is CASSQESRPSTDTQYF. CDR3 nucleotides: TGCGCCAGCAGCCAAGAGTCCAGGCCCAGCACAGATACGCAGTATTTT.

The chain carries TRBV10-3 and TRBJ1-2, with 7 bases that match TRBD1. V dropped 3 bases and J dropped 4; count of bases not matched to a gene: 2. This CDR3 has 13 amino acids. CDR1 is ENHRY and CDR2 is SYGVKD in the germline V gene. CDR3 loop: CAISDGTAYGYTF. In DNA form, the CDR3 reads TGTGCCATCAGTGACGGGACAGCCTATGGCTACACCTTC.

This rearrangement joins TRBV5-6 to TRBJ2-1; 7 nucleotides match TRBD2. This CDR3 is 12 amino acids long. Germline assignment: CDR1 SGHDT and CDR2 YYEEEE. V lost 4 bases, J lost 13 bases, and 8 bases stayed unmatched. The DNA of the CDR3 is TGTGCCAGCAGCCTCAACCGGGACTACCAGTTCTTC. As protein: CASSLNRDYQFF.

This clonotype was counted between two and nine times. The rearrangement uses TRBV20-1 and TRBJ2-3; D is unresolved. The ends were cut back, 5 bases at V and 2 bases at J, with 5 bases in the middle. Germline CDR1 and CDR2: DFQATT and SNEGSKA (reference sequence). This CDR3 has 11 residues. The CDR3 DNA reads as TGCAGTGCTCGTCACACAGATACGCAGTATTTT. As protein: CSARHTDTQYF.

In its sample, this clonotype was seen a few times. The chain combines TRBV7-8 with TRBJ2-3, with 7 bases lining up with TRBD1. Trimming removed 5 bases from V and 0 bases from J; junction bases left unmatched: 8. The CDR3 totals 16 residues. Per the germline V gene, CDR1 is SGHVS and CDR2 is FQNEAQ. The CDR3 DNA reads as TGTGCCAGCAGCATGAGGACAGGTAGAAGCACAGATACGCAGTATTTT. Its translation is CASSMRTGRSTDTQYF.

The gene calls are TRBV9 and TRBJ2-7; D may be TRBD2 (5 bases). Trimming took off 0 bases at V and 7 bases at J, with 14 bases between the two ends. The CDR3 is 14 amino acids. Germline assignment: CDR1 SGDLS and CDR2 YYNGEE. The CDR3 coding sequence is TGTGCCAGCAGCGTAGACGGGGTAGTGCGGGAGCAGTACTTC. Encoded protein: CASSVDGVVREQYF.

This clonotype came up a few times. CDR3 DNA sequence: TGTGCCAGCAGCCCTAGCCGGGGGCTAGCAGGAGCGGAGACCCAGTACTTC. Translated, it gives CASSPSRGLAGAETQYF. This sequence joins TRBV5-5 and TRBJ2-5, with D perhaps being TRBD1 or TRBD2 (6 bases each). V dropped 4 bases and J dropped 5 bases, with 24 bases sitting between them. Germline values: CDR1 SGHKS, CDR2 YYEKEE (reference sequence). This CDR3 is built from 17 residues.

This clonotype appeared a few times. The chain recombines TRBV20-1 with TRBJ2-5; TRBD1 might be the D (6 bases). Trimming pared 3 bases from V and 5 bases from J, leaving 19 bases between. Per germline, CDR1 DFQATT and CDR2 SNEGSKA (reference sequence). The CDR3 totals 15 residues. The CDR3 nucleotides are TGCAGTGCTAGTGGGGGCCACAGGGTTGGCGAGACCCAGTACTTC. It specifies CSASGGHRVGETQYF.

This clonotype was detected a few times. The rearrangement uses TRBV12-3 or TRBV12-4 and TRBJ1-5, with D possibly being TRBD1 (6 bases). The CDR3 is made up of 16 amino acids. Trimming left V 8 bases short and J 3 bases short, with 20 bases between. CDR3 in DNA: TGTGCCAGCCACCGCGGGGGGGCCCCCTACAATCAGCCCCAGCATTTT. It codes for CASHRGGAPYNQPQHF.

This clonotype was counted a few times. This chain connects TRBV2 to TRBJ2-7; the D gene is possibly TRBD1 (8 bases). CDR3 length: 16 amino acids. V was pared by 4 bases and J by 0 bases, with 16 bases between. The germline V gene encodes CDR1 SNHLY and CDR2 FYNNEI. CDR3 protein: CASSGRGTGFSYEQYV. As DNA, the CDR3 is TGTGCCAGCAGTGGGCGGGGGACAGGCTTCTCCTACGAGCAGTACGTC.

The chain carries TRBV15 and TRBJ2-1; D not resolved. Trimming took 0 bases from V and 4 from J, leaving 7 bases between them. The length of the CDR3 is 14 residues. Germline V gives CDR1 LNHNV, CDR2 YYDKDF (reference sequence). As DNA, the CDR3 is TGTGCCACCAGCAGAGAGGGCAGTTACAATGAGCAGTTCTTC. As protein: CATSREGSYNEQFF. Complete variable domain (other parts from reference TRBV15 and TRBJ2-1): DAMVIQNPRYQVTQFGKPVTLSCSQTLNHNVMYWYQQKSSQAPKLLFHYYDKDFNNEADTPDNFQSRRPNTSFCFLDIRSPGLGDTAMYLCATSREGSYNEQFFGPGTRLTVL.

The chain links TRBV12-3 or TRBV12-4 to TRBJ2-1; 10 nucleotides align to TRBD2. V shed 3 bases, J shed 8 bases, and the junction held 4 bases outside the gene matches. There are 14 residues in the CDR3. Written as DNA, the CDR3 is TGTGCCAGCAGTTTTAGCGGGGGGATCGATGAGCAGTTCTTC. This encodes CASSFSGGIDEQFF.

The rearrangement uses TRBV18 and TRBJ1-5, with 7 bases matching TRBD1. Germline V CDR1 and CDR2: KGHSH, LQKENI. The V gene end was trimmed by 5 bases and the J gene end by 3 bases; junction bases not matched to a gene: 1. The CDR3 is made up of 13 amino acids. Here the CDR3 DNA reads TGTGCCAGCTCAGGACAGGCCAATCAGCCCCAGCATTTT. Protein product: CASSGQANQPQHF.

V and J are TRBV7-9 and TRBJ2-5; the D gene is possibly TRBD1 (5 bases). The CDR3 length is 12 residues. Germline V gives CDR1 SEHNR, CDR2 FQNEAQ (reference sequence). The V end lost 5 bases, the J end lost 5 bases, and 9 bases lay between the germline ends. The CDR3 DNA reads as TGTGCCAGCAGCGGACAAGGGGAGACCCAGTACTTC. Amino acid sequence: CASSGQGETQYF.

This clonotype was seen ten or more times. The chain employs TRBV11-2 and TRBJ2-3; 9 bases line up with TRBD2. This CDR3 has 15 residues. Germline values: CDR1 SGHAT, CDR2 FQNNGV. V was pared by 2 bases and J by 5 bases, with 5 bases of the junction left unmatched. CDR3 in DNA: TGTGCCAGCAGCTTAAGGCGGGGGGGCCGAGATACGCAGTATTTT. It encodes CASSLRRGGRDTQYF.

Many counts were recorded for this clonotype. This chain joins TRBV3-1 and TRBJ1-3, with D perhaps TRBD1 (5 bases). Trimming took off 2 bases at V and 4 bases at J, with 15 bases between the two ends. This CDR3 contains 16 residues. Germline values: CDR1 LGHDT, CDR2 YNNKEL (reference sequence). The CDR3 protein is CASSQTSGLSGNTIYF. CDR3 nucleotides: TGTGCCAGCAGCCAAACTTCGGGGCTGTCCGGAAACACCATATATTTT.

The J gene is TRBJ2-4, the V gene TRBV20-1; TRBD1 is a possible D gene (5 bases). CDR3 size: 14 residues. Germline assignment: CDR1 DFQATT and CDR2 SNEGSKA (reference sequence). Trimming shortened V by 1 base and J by 5 bases, and 12 bases separated the two germline ends. CDR3 amino acids: CSARGSLGQNIQYF. The CDR3 DNA sequence: TGCAGTGCTAGAGGTTCCTTGGGGCAAAACATTCAGTACTTC.

This clonotype appeared a single time. The V gene is TRBV7-9, the J gene TRBJ1-3, with TRBD1 identical over 9 bases. Per the germline V gene, CDR1 is SEHNR and CDR2 is FQNEAQ (reference sequence). Unmatched junction bases numbered 3, after V lost 3 bases and J lost 0 bases. CDR3 length equals 16 residues. CDR3 in amino acids: CASSFTGGPSGNTIYF. As DNA, the CDR3 is TGTGCCAGCAGCTTTACAGGGGGCCCCTCTGGAAACACCATATATTTT.

This clonotype was found a few times. This rearrangement joins TRBV24-1 to TRBJ1-1, with a tentative D call TRBD1 (5 bases). Deletions cut 5 bases from V and 3 bases from J, with 18 bases between. Germline V gives CDR1 KGHDR, CDR2 SFDVKD. CDR3 length equals 16 residues. The chain's CDR3 is CATSARHPPGDTEAFF. CDR3 nucleotide sequence: TGTGCCACCAGTGCCCGACACCCACCGGGGGACACTGAAGCTTTCTTT.

This chain joins TRBV5-1 and TRBJ1-4, with TRBD1 identical over 8 bases. Trimming cost V 0 bases and J 11 bases; bases outside gene matches: 6. Germline V CDR1 and CDR2: SGHRS, YFSETQ. CDR3 length equals 14 residues. The CDR3 nucleotides are TGCGCCAGCAGCTTGGCGACAGGGGATGGGAAACTGTTTTTT. As protein: CASSLATGDGKLFF.

This rearrangement joins TRBV4-2 to TRBJ2-3, with 10 bases aligning to TRBD2. The CDR3 spans 19 residues. J lost 0 bases, V lost 4 bases, and 13 bases had no gene match. Germline V gene sequence: CDR1 LGHNA, CDR2 YNFKEQ. The CDR3 reads CASSPYTSGDAPSTDTQYF. The DNA of the CDR3 is TGTGCCAGCAGCCCGTATACTAGCGGGGACGCCCCTAGCACAGATACGCAGTATTTT.

The CDR3 DNA sequence: TGTGCCAGCTCACCAGGTGGGGACTATGGCTACACCTTC. Translation: CASSPGGDYGYTF. The rearrangement links TRBV18 to TRBJ1-2, with unresolved D. Trimming left V 2 bases short and J 3 bases short, with 7 bases between. The CDR3 length is 13 residues. Germline CDR1 is KGHSH and CDR2 is LQKENI. Full variable domain (rest looked up from reference TRBV18 and TRBJ1-2): NAGVMQNPRHLVRRRGQEARLRCSPMKGHSHVYWYRQLPEEGLKFMVYLQKENIIDESGMPKERFSAEFPKEGPSILRIQQVVRGDSAAYFCASSPGGDYGYTFGSGTRLTVV.

Only a few counts were recorded for this clonotype. Here the CDR3 reads CASSMMGVGGPSSPLHF. The CDR3 nucleotides are TGTGCCAGTAGTATGATGGGGGTCGGGGGACCGAGTTCACCCCTCCACTTT. This chain links TRBV19 with TRBJ1-6; D might be TRBD1 (5 bases). In germline, CDR1 is LNHDA, CDR2 SQIVND (reference sequence). V gave up 3 bases and J gave up 9 bases, with 21 bases separating them. This CDR3 has 17 residues.

This sequence joins TRBV20-1 and TRBJ1-4, with D possibly being TRBD1 (6 bases). Germline CDR1 reads DFQATT; CDR2 reads SNEGSKA (reference sequence). CDR3 length: 17 amino acids. The ends were cut back, 0 bases at V and 3 bases at J, with 17 bases in the middle. Here the CDR3 reads CSARDPGRGPANEKLFF. The CDR3, as DNA: TGCAGTGCTAGAGATCCCGGCAGGGGCCCAGCTAATGAAAAACTGTTTTTT.

This clonotype was recorded a few times. The chain recombines TRBV24-1 with TRBJ1-2; 7 nucleotides match TRBD1. The CDR3 loop spans 14 amino acids. Germline assignment: CDR1 KGHDR and CDR2 SFDVKD. With V trimmed by 3 bases and J by 6 bases, 6 bases remained unmatched. CDR3 sequence: CATSDPRGLNGYTF. The DNA of the CDR3 is TGTGCCACCAGTGATCCTAGGGGGCTGAATGGCTACACCTTC.

The CDR3 loop reads CASSTSGVQETQYF. The DNA of the CDR3 is TGTGCCAGCAGTACCTCCGGGGTCCAAGAGACCCAGTACTTC. The gene calls are TRBV7-3 and TRBJ2-5; perhaps TRBD2 as D (5 bases). CDR3 length equals 14 residues. Germline V gives CDR1 SGHTA, CDR2 FQGTGA. The V and J ends lost 6 bases and 1 base respectively, with 12 bases between them.

The chain couples TRBV7-2 to TRBJ1-1; D might be TRBD1 (5 bases). This CDR3 region has 13 residues. The germline V gene has CDR1 SGHTA and CDR2 FQGNSA. Trimming took 3 bases from V and 7 from J, leaving 12 bases between them. The DNA for the CDR3 is TGTGCCAGCAGCTTCATCCCTGGGGGTGAAGCTTTCTTT. This codes for CASSFIPGGEAFF.

This clonotype was counted ten times or more. The chain recombines TRBV7-2 with TRBJ2-4; D perhaps matches TRBD2 (5 bases). The CDR3 sequence is 13 residues long. V was trimmed by 0 bases and J by 5 bases, leaving 5 bases between them. Germline loops: CDR1 SGHTA, CDR2 FQGNSA. This CDR3 reads CASSLAGENIQYF. CDR3 bases: TGTGCCAGCAGCTTAGCCGGGGAAAACATTCAGTACTTC.

The chain carries TRBV24-1 and TRBJ2-1; the match to TRBD1 covers 8 bases. The CDR3 covers 17 residues. Germline V gene data show CDR1 as KGHDR and CDR2 as SFDVKD. V gave up 4 bases and J gave up 6 bases; unmatched junction bases: 13. The CDR3 bases are TGTGCCACCAGTGACCCCCCTGGACAGGGAAGGGGCAATGAGCAGTTCTTC. Translation: CATSDPPGQGRGNEQFF.

The rearrangement links TRBV5-6 to TRBJ2-3; D is perhaps TRBD1 or TRBD2 (5 bases each). With 2 bases removed from V and 1 base from J, the gap between germline ends came to 14 bases. This CDR3 region has 16 residues. Germline CDR1 reads SGHDT; CDR2 reads YYEEEE. This chain's CDR3 is CASSFEARGGTDTQYF. CDR3 nucleotides: TGTGCCAGCAGCTTCGAAGCGAGGGGTGGCACAGATACGCAGTATTTT. Supplemented by reference TRBV5-6 and TRBJ2-3, the full variable domain reads DAGVTQSPTHLIKTRGQQVTLRCSPKSGHDTVSWYQQALGQGPQFIFQYYEEEERQRGNFPDRFSGHQFPNYSSELNVNALLLGDSALYLCASSFEARGGTDTQYFGPGTRLTVL.

A few counts support this clonotype. This chain joins TRBV4-1 and TRBJ2-7, with unresolved D. V lost 4 bases and J lost 2, with 15 bases in between. CDR1 and CDR2 from the germline V gene are MGHRA and YSYEKL. There are 15 residues in the CDR3. In DNA form, the CDR3 reads TGCGCCAGCAGCCGAATGACGGGCGACACCTACGAGCAGTACGTC. It codes for CASSRMTGDTYEQYV.